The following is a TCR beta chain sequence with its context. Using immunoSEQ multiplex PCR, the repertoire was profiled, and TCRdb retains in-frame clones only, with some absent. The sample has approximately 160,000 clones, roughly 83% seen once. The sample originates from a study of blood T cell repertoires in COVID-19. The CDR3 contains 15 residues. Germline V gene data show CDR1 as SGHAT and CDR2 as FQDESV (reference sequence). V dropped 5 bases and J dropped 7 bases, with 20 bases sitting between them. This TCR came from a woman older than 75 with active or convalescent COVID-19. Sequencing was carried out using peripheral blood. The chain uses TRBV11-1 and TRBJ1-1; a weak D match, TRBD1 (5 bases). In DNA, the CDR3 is TGTGCCAGCAGCCGAACGGCGACAGAGCCCAATGAAGCTTTCTTT. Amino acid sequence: CASSRTATEPNEAFF.